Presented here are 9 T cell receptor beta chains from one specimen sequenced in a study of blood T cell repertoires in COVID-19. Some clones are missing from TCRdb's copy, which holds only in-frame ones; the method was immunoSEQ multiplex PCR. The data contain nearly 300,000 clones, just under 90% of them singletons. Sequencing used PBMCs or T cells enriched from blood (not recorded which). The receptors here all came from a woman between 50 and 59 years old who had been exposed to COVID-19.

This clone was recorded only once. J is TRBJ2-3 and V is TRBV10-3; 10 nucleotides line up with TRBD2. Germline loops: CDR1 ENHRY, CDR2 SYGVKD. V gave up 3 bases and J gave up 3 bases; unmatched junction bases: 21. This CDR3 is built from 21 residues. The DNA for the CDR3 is TGTGCCATCAGTGAAAGAGGTGGGAGCGGGGGGGCCGGGAGGTTGACAGATACGCAGTATTTT. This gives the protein CAISERGGSGGAGRLTDTQYF.

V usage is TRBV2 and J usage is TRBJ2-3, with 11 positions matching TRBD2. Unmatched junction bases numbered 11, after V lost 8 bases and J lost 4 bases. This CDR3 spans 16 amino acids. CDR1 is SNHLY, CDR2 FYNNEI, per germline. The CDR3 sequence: CASRSGGAGGADTQYF. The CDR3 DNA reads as TGTGCCAGCCGTAGCGGGGGGGCCGGTGGGGCAGATACGCAGTATTTT.

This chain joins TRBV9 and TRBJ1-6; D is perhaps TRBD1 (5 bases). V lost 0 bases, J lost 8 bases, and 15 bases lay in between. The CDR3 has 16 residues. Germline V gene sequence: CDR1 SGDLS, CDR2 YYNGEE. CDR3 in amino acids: CASSVDPYPGDSPLHF. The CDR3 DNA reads TGTGCCAGCAGCGTAGACCCCTACCCGGGGGATTCACCCCTCCACTTT. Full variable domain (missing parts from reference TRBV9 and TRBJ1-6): DSGVTQTPKHLITATGQRVTLRCSPRSGDLSVYWYQQSLDQGLQFLIQYYNGEERAKGNILERFSAQQFPDLHSELNLSSLELGDSALYFCASSVDPYPGDSPLHFGNGTRLTVT.

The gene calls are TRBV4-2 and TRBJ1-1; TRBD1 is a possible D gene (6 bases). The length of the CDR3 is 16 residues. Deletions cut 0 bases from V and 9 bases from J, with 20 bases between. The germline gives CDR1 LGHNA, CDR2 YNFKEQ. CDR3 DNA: TGTGCCAGCAGCCAAGATATAAAACAGGGCAGAGTTAAAGCTTTCTTT. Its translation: CASSQDIKQGRVKAFF.

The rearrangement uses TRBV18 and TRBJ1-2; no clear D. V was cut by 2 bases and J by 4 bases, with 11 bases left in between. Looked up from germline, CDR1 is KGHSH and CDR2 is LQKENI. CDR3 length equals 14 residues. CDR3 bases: TGTGCCAGCTCACCAGGGCAGGATAGCTATGGCTACACCTTC. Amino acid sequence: CASSPGQDSYGYTF.

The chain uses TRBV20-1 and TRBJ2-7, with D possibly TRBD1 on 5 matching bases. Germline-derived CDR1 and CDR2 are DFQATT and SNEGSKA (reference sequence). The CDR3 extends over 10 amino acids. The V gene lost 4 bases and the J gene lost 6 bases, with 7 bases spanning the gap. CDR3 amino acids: CSATGPEQYF. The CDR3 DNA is TGCAGTGCTACAGGGCCCGAGCAGTACTTC.

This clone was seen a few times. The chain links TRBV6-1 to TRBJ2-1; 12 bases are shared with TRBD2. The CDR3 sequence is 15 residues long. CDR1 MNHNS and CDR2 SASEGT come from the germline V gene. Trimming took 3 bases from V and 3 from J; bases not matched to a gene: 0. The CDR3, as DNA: TGTGCCAGCAGTGAGACTAGCGGGGGCTACAATGAGCAGTTCTTC. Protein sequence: CASSETSGGYNEQFF.

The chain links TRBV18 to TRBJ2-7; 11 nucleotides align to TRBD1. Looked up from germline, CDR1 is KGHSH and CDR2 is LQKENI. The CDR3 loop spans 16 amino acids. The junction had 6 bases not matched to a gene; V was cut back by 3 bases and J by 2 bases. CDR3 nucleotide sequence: TGTGCCAGCTCACCCCTGGGACAGGGGGTCCCCTACGAGCAGTACTTC. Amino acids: CASSPLGQGVPYEQYF.

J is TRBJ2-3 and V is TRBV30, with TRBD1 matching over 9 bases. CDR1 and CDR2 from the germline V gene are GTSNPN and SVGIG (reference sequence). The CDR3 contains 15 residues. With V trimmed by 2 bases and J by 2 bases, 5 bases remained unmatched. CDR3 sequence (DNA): TGTGCCTGGAGTACCGGGACAGGGTACACAGATACGCAGTATTTT. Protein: CAWSTGTGYTDTQYF.